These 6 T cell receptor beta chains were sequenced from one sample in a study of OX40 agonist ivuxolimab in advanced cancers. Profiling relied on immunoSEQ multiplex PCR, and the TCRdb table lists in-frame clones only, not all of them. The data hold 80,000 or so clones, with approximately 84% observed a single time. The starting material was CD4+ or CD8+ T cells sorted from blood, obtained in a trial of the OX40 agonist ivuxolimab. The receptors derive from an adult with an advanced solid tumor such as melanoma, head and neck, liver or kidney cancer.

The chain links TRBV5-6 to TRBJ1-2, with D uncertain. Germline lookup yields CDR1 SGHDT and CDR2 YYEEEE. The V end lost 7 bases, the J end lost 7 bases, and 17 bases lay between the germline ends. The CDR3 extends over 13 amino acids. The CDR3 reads CASAVLAGRGYTF. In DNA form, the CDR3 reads TGTGCCAGCGCGGTTTTAGCCGGACGTGGCTACACCTTC.

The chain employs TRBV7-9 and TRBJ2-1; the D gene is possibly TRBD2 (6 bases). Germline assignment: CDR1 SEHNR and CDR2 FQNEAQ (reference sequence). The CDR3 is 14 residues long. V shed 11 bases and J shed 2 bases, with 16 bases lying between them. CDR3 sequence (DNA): TGTGCCCTTCACCGCGGGGTCCCCTACAATGAGCAGTTCTTC. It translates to CALHRGVPYNEQFF.

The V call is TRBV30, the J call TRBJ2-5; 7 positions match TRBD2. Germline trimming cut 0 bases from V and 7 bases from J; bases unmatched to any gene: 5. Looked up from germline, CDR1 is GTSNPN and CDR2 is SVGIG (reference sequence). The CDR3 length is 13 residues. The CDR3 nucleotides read TGTGCCTGGAGTGTACGTGGGGGGGGGACCCAGTACTTC. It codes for CAWSVRGGGTQYF. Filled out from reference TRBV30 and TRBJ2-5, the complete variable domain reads SQTIHQWPATLVQPVGSPLSLECTVEGTSNPNLYWYRQAAGRGLQLLFYSVGIGQISSEVPQNLSASRPQDRQFILSSKKLLLSDSGFYLCAWSVRGGGTQYFGPGTRLLVL.

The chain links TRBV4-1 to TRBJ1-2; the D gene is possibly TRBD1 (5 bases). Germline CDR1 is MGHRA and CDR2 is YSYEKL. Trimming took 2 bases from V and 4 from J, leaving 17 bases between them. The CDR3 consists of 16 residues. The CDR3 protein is CASSQPTRGLRYGYTF. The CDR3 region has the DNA TGCGCCAGCAGCCAACCCACGAGGGGACTGCGCTATGGCTACACCTTC.

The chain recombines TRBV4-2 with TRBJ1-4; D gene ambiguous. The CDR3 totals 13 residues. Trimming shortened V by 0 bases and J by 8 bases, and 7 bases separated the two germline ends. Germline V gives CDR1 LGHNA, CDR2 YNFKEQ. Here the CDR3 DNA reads TGTGCCAGCAGCCAAGAGGTACGCGAAAAACTGTTTTTT. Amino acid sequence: CASSQEVREKLFF.

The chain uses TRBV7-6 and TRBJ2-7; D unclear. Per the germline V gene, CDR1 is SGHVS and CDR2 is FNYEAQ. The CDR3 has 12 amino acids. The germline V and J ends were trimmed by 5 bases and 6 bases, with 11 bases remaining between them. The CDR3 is CASSALATEQYF. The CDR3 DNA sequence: TGTGCCAGCAGCGCCTTGGCAACCGAGCAGTACTTC.